These T cell receptor beta chains were read from a single sample in a study of cytomegalovirus exposure and HLA in healthy donors. Libraries were prepared by immunoSEQ multiplex PCR; TCRdb keeps only in-frame clonotypes and omits some of them. The sample lists roughly 130,000 clones; about 80% were seen once. Sequencing used PBMCs. All receptors come from a middle-aged man in good health and CMV-seronegative. The CDR3 runs from the conserved cysteine through the conserved F or W. Fields, in order: D gene, V gene, J gene, clone size, CDR3 protein, CDR3 DNA. D genes are given only for firm matches. Part of the rows lack a size; the others show once, few, many or a class for expanded clones.

D: NA
V: TRBV19
J: TRBJ1-4
size: NA
CDR3: CASSKITPTKMGEKLFF
DNA: TGTGCCAGTAGTAAAATAACCCCGACAAAAATGGGTGAAAAACTGTTTTTT

D: NA
V: TRBV6-1
J: TRBJ2-1
size: NA
CDR3: CASTLVAYNEQFF
DNA: TGTGCCAGCACACTAGTGGCCTACAATGAGCAGTTCTTC

D: NA
V: TRBV2
J: TRBJ1-4
size: NA
CDR3: CASSVSPPGTNEKLFF
DNA: TGTGCCAGCAGTGTTAGTCCCCCGGGGACAAATGAAAAACTGTTTTTT

D: NA
V: TRBV6-1
J: TRBJ2-5
size: NA
CDR3: CASSFSIEMETQYF
DNA: TGTGCCAGCTCGTTCAGTATCGAAATGGAGACCCAGTACTTC

D: TRBD1
V: TRBV2
J: TRBJ2-5
size: NA
CDR3: CASSEYGALTGGSQETQYF
DNA: TGTGCCAGCAGTGAATACGGGGCCCTAACAGGGGGCTCCCAAGAGACCCAGTACTTC

D: NA
V: TRBV5-6
J: TRBJ2-6
size: once
CDR3: CASSLLASGANVLTF
DNA: TGTGCCAGCAGCTTGTTGGCCTCTGGGGCCAACGTCCTGACTTTC

D: NA
V: TRBV6-6
J: TRBJ1-5
size: once
CDR3: CASNRVNQPQHF
DNA: TGTGCCAGCAATCGAGTTAATCAGCCCCAGCATTTT

D: TRBD2
V: TRBV10-3
J: TRBJ2-3
size: NA
CDR3: CAISGDATSGRATPYTDTQYF
DNA: TGTGCCATCAGTGGGGATGCGACTAGCGGGAGGGCCACCCCTTACACAGATACGCAGTATTTT

D: NA
V: TRBV5-1
J: TRBJ1-5
size: few
CDR3: CASSLGQESQPQHF
DNA: TGCGCCAGCAGCTTGGGCCAGGAAAGTCAGCCCCAGCATTTT

D: TRBD1
V: TRBV5-1
J: TRBJ2-4
size: few
CDR3: CASSYVPGGNIQYF
DNA: TGCGCCAGCAGCTATGTGCCAGGGGGCAACATTCAGTACTTC

D: TRBD1
V: TRBV5-8
J: TRBJ1-5
size: NA
CDR3: CASSSRADGTAPSNQPQHF
DNA: TGTGCCAGCAGCTCGCGCGCGGATGGGACAGCACCTAGCAATCAGCCCCAGCATTTT

D: NA
V: TRBV5-5
J: TRBJ2-1
size: NA
CDR3: CASSLVGSSYNEQFF
DNA: TGTGCCAGCAGCTTGGTGGGCAGCTCCTACAATGAGCAGTTCTTC

D: TRBD1
V: TRBV2
J: TRBJ1-2
size: NA
CDR3: CASSERDRVGYGYTF
DNA: TGTGCCAGCAGTGAAAGGGACAGGGTCGGCTATGGCTACACCTTC

D: TRBD1
V: TRBV6-6
J: TRBJ1-2
size: few
CDR3: CASSNGQDRLWYGYTF
DNA: TGTGCCAGCAGTAACGGACAGGACCGTTTATGGTATGGCTACACCTTC

D: NA
V: TRBV28
J: TRBJ2-3
size: NA
CDR3: CASSRANTQYF
DNA: TGTGCCAGCAGCAGGGCAAATACGCAGTATTTT

D: NA
V: TRBV6-5
J: TRBJ2-7
size: NA
CDR3: CASSYSLAPGTYEQYF
DNA: TGTGCCAGCAGTTACTCGTTGGCTCCGGGAACCTACGAGCAGTACTTC

D: TRBD1
V: TRBV6-5
J: TRBJ1-2
size: once
CDR3: CASSYGGTGGDGYTF
DNA: TGTGCCAGCAGTTACGGAGGGACAGGGGGCGATGGCTACACCTTC

D: NA
V: TRBV4-1
J: TRBJ2-1
size: NA
CDR3: CASSQSRDYQNQQFF
DNA: TGCGCCAGCAGCCAAAGCCGGGATTACCAGAACCAGCAGTTCTTC

D: TRBD1
V: TRBV10-3
J: TRBJ1-1
size: NA
CDR3: CAISEPDRGFEAFF
DNA: TGTGCCATCAGTGAGCCGGACAGGGGGTTCGAAGCTTTCTTT

D: NA
V: TRBV4-1
J: TRBJ2-7
size: once
CDR3: CASSQGPYEQYF
DNA: TGCGCCAGCAGCCAAGGGCCCTACGAGCAGTACTTC

D: TRBD2
V: TRBV9
J: TRBJ2-3
size: few
CDR3: CASSPDGSGRTDTQYF
DNA: TGTGCCAGCAGCCCAGACGGTAGCGGGAGAACAGATACGCAGTATTTT

D: TRBD1
V: TRBV7-8
J: TRBJ1-2
size: once
CDR3: CASSARDRADYGYTF
DNA: TGTGCCAGCAGCGCCCGGGACAGGGCGGACTATGGCTACACCTTC

D: TRBD2
V: TRBV14
J: TRBJ2-3
size: NA
CDR3: CASSQDRAGGGTDTQYF
DNA: TGTGCCAGCAGCCAAGATCGCGCGGGGGGCGGCACAGATACGCAGTATTTT

D: NA
V: TRBV5-1
J: TRBJ2-2
size: once
CDR3: CASSLALGNTGELFF
DNA: TGCGCCAGCAGCTTGGCCCTGGGCAACACCGGGGAGCTGTTTTTT

D: NA
V: TRBV19
J: TRBJ2-2
size: NA
CDR3: CASSMNRNTGELFF
DNA: TGTGCCAGTAGTATGAACAGGAACACCGGGGAGCTGTTTTTT

D: NA
V: TRBV5-4
J: TRBJ2-7
size: NA
CDR3: CASSHDRSGYEQYF
DNA: TGTGCCAGCAGCCACGACAGGTCGGGCTACGAGCAGTACTTC

D: NA
V: TRBV6-5
J: TRBJ2-7
size: NA
CDR3: CASKPDGGFFEQYF
DNA: TGTGCCAGCAAACCGGATGGCGGGTTCTTCGAGCAGTACTTC

D: NA
V: TRBV5-4
J: TRBJ2-5
size: NA
CDR3: CASSLPEGGQETQYF
DNA: TGTGCCAGCAGCTTGCCGGAGGGCGGCCAAGAGACCCAGTACTTC

D: TRBD1
V: TRBV19
J: TRBJ2-3
size: once
CDR3: CATKTGGTQYF
DNA: TGTGCCACGAAGACAGGGGGTACGCAGTATTTT

D: NA
V: TRBV7-8
J: TRBJ2-7
size: NA
CDR3: CASSLIQGQGEQYF
DNA: TGTGCCAGCAGCTTAATCCAGGGGCAAGGCGAGCAGTACTTC

D: TRBD2
V: TRBV7-7
J: TRBJ2-5
size: NA
CDR3: CASSLTSGGSQETQYF
DNA: TGTGCCAGCAGCCTGACTAGCGGGGGCTCCCAAGAGACCCAGTACTTC

D: TRBD2
V: TRBV2
J: TRBJ2-3
size: NA
CDR3: CASITSGGAGDTQYF
DNA: TGTGCCAGCATCACTAGCGGGGGGGCGGGAGATACGCAGTATTTT

D: TRBD1
V: TRBV7-3
J: TRBJ2-5
size: NA
CDR3: CASSLGQGAGEETQYF
DNA: TGTGCCAGCAGCTTGGGACAGGGGGCAGGGGAAGAGACCCAGTACTTC

D: NA
V: TRBV29-1
J: TRBJ2-5
size: NA
CDR3: CSVGPPGNGETQYF
DNA: TGCAGCGTTGGCCCCCCGGGGAATGGGGAGACCCAGTACTTC

D: TRBD1
V: TRBV6-6
J: TRBJ2-7
size: NA
CDR3: CASIPDRGYEQYF
DNA: TGTGCCAGCATCCCGGACAGGGGATACGAGCAGTACTTC

D: NA
V: TRBV6-1
J: TRBJ1-1
size: NA
CDR3: CASSQGMNTEAFF
DNA: TGTGCCAGCAGCCAGGGTATGAACACTGAAGCTTTCTTT

D: TRBD2
V: TRBV5-4
J: TRBJ2-1
size: NA
CDR3: CASRKTSGGYNEQFF
DNA: TGTGCCAGCAGAAAGACTAGCGGGGGTTACAATGAGCAGTTCTTC

D: NA
V: TRBV28
J: TRBJ1-2
size: NA
CDR3: CASSLWGGYGYTF
DNA: TGTGCCAGCAGTTTATGGGGGGGTTATGGCTACACCTTC

D: TRBD2
V: TRBV7-8
J: TRBJ2-2
size: NA
CDR3: CASSFGLAGGANTGELFF
DNA: TGTGCCAGCAGCTTCGGACTAGCGGGAGGAGCGAACACCGGGGAGCTGTTTTTT

D: TRBD1
V: TRBV7-9
J: TRBJ1-2
size: once
CDR3: CASSFDRGRVDYGYTF
DNA: TGTGCCAGCAGCTTTGACAGGGGGCGCGTGGACTATGGCTACACCTTC

D: TRBD1
V: TRBV19
J: TRBJ1-5
size: few
CDR3: CASSIRGQGATYSNQPQHF
DNA: TGTGCCAGTAGTATACGGGGACAGGGGGCAACTTATAGCAATCAGCCCCAGCATTTT